This T cell receptor beta chain was sequenced during a study of beta chain features in type 1 diabetes listed by TCRdb under 2018. Concerning the study at large: Mean age, gender distribution, total cell number and subset yield were not different between patients and healthy donors. Regulatory and stem cell-like memory subsets were obtained from only 8 patients and roughly eight healthy donors, while naive and central memory subsets were obtained from all 28 donors. A total of around 100 million sorted cells were examined across all samples, and RNA yield correlated strongly with the number of cells per subset. The study compared the TCRB repertoires of sorted circulating CD4+ T cell subsets in recently diagnosed type 1 diabetes patients with those in matched healthy donors. Overall results and qualifications from the work: Naive, central memory and regulatory TCRB repertoires appeared more similar among patients than among healthy donors. Because the HLA sub-analyses included only small numbers of individuals, any influence of HLA type on TCRB rearrangement was left unresolved. Fewer insertions and more nucleotide deletions at VDJ recombination sites were observed in patients with type 1 diabetes, implying thymic rearrangement abnormalities. Because cDNA was sequenced instead of genomic DNA, highly expressing activated cells could be over-represented, though the groups showed no difference in activation or CD3 levels. A moderate but significant shortening of TCRB CDR3 length was observed in type 1 diabetes patients in all four CD4+ subsets. PCR might favor shorter templates, but patient and control samples were amplified and corrected together, so any skew would affect both groups equally.

Inclusive of the bounding cysteine and phenylalanine, the CDR3 is 12 residues long. Just the 36-base CDR3 DNA is kept, in frame starting at base 1. The germline V gene sets CDR1 to SGHVS and CDR2 to FQNEAQ. V loses 8 bases of germline sequence and J loses 5 bases, and the interval between the two ends is 10 bases. All of the isolated RNA was reverse transcribed with the High Capacity cDNA Reverse Transcription Kit, so expressed TCRB transcripts were sequenced. Naive, central memory and regulatory T cell samples underwent deep immunoSEQ sequencing, averaging around 4 million total reads per sample. After sorted cells were lysed in RLT buffer, RNA was extracted with DNase-treated RNeasy Micro or Mini kits, with the choice depending on cell number. To prevent cross-contamination, every cell subset was processed on its own, while patient and healthy donor samples were processed together. TCRB sequences were amplified from cDNA with the immunoSEQ multiplex PCR, producing 87-bp fragments spanning the CDR3 region. Amplicons were sequenced on the Illumina HiSeq platform. The source study handled its data this way. PCR bias was corrected computationally using synthetic template baselines, and reads within Hamming distance 2 were collapsed, with unmergeable singletons discarded. Reads were aligned against IMGT so that V, D and J genes, CDR3 length and insertions or deletions at six rearrangement sites could be assigned. Within each subset, clonotype counts were normalized to sorted cell number, and only after that were true diversity and Gini coefficients computed with the tcR R package. Repertoire sharing was quantified using the overlap coefficient calculated on TCRB nucleotide sequences. Out-of-frame TCRB sequences from naive cells were analyzed as a proxy for the pre-selection repertoire. TCRdb holds this immuneACCESS table with in-frame rearrangements only. Some clones are missing; in checked studies, unresolved V genes explain under half, and the rest has no known cause. For V, J and clone size, that table is used; D and trimming come from the DNA. The sample contains approximately 240,000 clones, 16% of them found a single time. The top ten clonotypes cover approximately 0.081% of the sample.

The sample holds a few counts of this clone. There is no known antigen for this receptor. No much larger clone exists at a distance of one base, and base qualities are not known. Each donor gave one peripheral blood draw, averaging roughly 100 mL, which was collected into heparinised tubes. Naive, central memory, regulatory and stem cell-like memory CD4+ T cells were sorted on a BD FACSAria II using a panel including CD45RO, CCR7, CD25, CD127, CD95 and CD27. All sorted populations exceeded 95% purity. PBMCs were isolated right away by Lymphoprep density gradient centrifugation and were stained directly, without culture. Samples were stained and sorted in pairs, with one healthy donor and one patient per experiment, so that batch effects were minimized.

The TCR comes from a man between 25 and 39 years old with type 1 diabetes. Rearrangement joined TRBV7-8 to TRBJ2-1, and perhaps TRBD1 as D gene, on 6 matching bases. Sequences were obtained from naive CD4+ T cells from blood. What this sample's cell subset or site label stands for: true naive CD4+ T cells. CDR3 region: CASQTGNNEQFF. Here is the DNA: TGTGCCAGCCAGACAGGCAACAATGAGCAGTTCTTC.